This T cell receptor (beta chain) was identified during a study of Graves' ophthalmopathy and Graves' hyperthyroidism. For the study at large: Sampling took place at initial diagnosis, with peripheral blood obtained before any treatment. General study findings and limits: Most expanded thyroid clonotypes above 0.001 frequency also appeared in blood. Ophthalmopathy progression cases were predicted by the model with 70.59% sensitivity and 72% to 85% specificity.

Amplified material comprised TCR beta CDR3 regions derived from RNA transcripts. Second-round multiplex PCR followed a first-round RT-PCR using HTBI primers. MiXCR, applied by TCRdb to the multiplex PCR reads, yields one record per CDR3 protein. Counted here are 650,000 to 900,000 distinct CDR3 sequences, approximately 40% occurring once; the ten biggest clones make up 44%. This clonotype was counted many times. The antigen remains undetermined. The V gene's germline CDR1 is MGHDK and CDR2 SYGVNS. V lost 5 bases and J 6 bases, leaving 13 bases between the germline ends. The CDR3 runs to 13 residues. Pregnant or lactating patients and those with other autoimmune diseases or uncontrolled infections were excluded.

This sequence joins TRBV25-1 and TRBJ1-2; TRBD1 might be the D (6 bases). Sequenced sample: peripheral blood. The receptor was isolated from an adult man with Graves' ophthalmopathy. CDR3 DNA sequence: TGTGCCAGCAGTTGGACAGCGGCAGATGGCTACACCTTC. It specifies CASSWTAADGYTF.